The 23 T cell receptor beta chains below come from one sample, sequenced in a study of beta chain features in type 1 diabetes (dated by TCRdb to the late 2010s). Library prep was done by the immunoSEQ multiplex PCR assay. The High Capacity cDNA Reverse Transcription Kit was used to reverse transcribe all of the isolated RNA, meaning that expressed TCRB transcripts were what got sequenced. TCRdb stores this immuneACCESS table with in-frame sequences only. Part of the clones is absent; in the studies checked, under half of the shortfall reflects unresolved V genes, and no reason is known for the rest. The sample has a few hundred thousand clones on record, around 9.6% of them singletons. Under 0.035% of the sample is taken by the ten largest. Sequencing was done on a sample of naive CD4+ T cells from blood. Read against the paper, the sample's cell subset or site label means: true naive CD4+ T cells. Every receptor here comes from a woman aged 18-35 years in good health.

The J gene is TRBJ2-5, the V gene TRBV9; 11 positions match TRBD2. V lost 0 bases to trimming and J lost 5 bases; unmatched junction nucleotides: 3. The CDR3 loop spans 15 amino acids. Germline CDR1 reads SGDLS; CDR2 reads YYNGEE. DNA for the CDR3: TGTGCCAGCAGCGTAGGACTAGCGGGACGGGAGACCCAGTACTTC. Its translation is CASSVGLAGRETQYF.

Only a few counts were recorded for this clone. The chain recombines TRBV19 with TRBJ1-1, with D possibly matching TRBD1 (5 bases). The germline gives CDR1 LNHDA, CDR2 SQIVND (reference sequence). The V end lost 3 bases, the J end lost 1 base, and 12 bases lay between the germline ends. This CDR3 has 15 amino acids. Here the CDR3 reads CASSILRQRNTEAFF. CDR3 nucleotide sequence: TGTGCCAGTAGTATTCTTCGACAGAGGAACACTGAAGCTTTCTTT.

V and J are TRBV5-4 and TRBJ2-7; possible D gene TRBD1, 5 bases. The V gene lost 2 bases and the J gene lost 2 bases, with 14 bases spanning the gap. The CDR3 runs to 15 residues. Germline-derived CDR1 and CDR2 are SGHNT and YYREEE (reference sequence). The CDR3 nucleotides are TGTGCCAGCAGCTTAATGGGCCCAGGGACCTACGAGCAGTACTTC. Translating gives CASSLMGPGTYEQYF.

V and J are TRBV9 and TRBJ1-1; D remains ambiguous. The V gene's germline CDR1 is SGDLS and CDR2 YYNGEE. This CDR3 comprises 13 residues. V was clipped by 7 bases and J by 1 base, with 11 bases between them. CDR3 amino acids: CASSKHKNTEAFF. CDR3 nucleotides: TGTGCCAGCTCCAAACATAAGAACACTGAAGCTTTCTTT.

There are a few counts of this clone. The CDR3 sequence: CASSEIRQGRYEQYF. The CDR3, as DNA: TGTGCCAGCAGTGAAATCCGGCAGGGAAGATACGAGCAGTACTTC. The rearrangement uses TRBV6-1 and TRBJ2-7; tentative D call: TRBD1 (5 bases). Germline V gene data show CDR1 as MNHNS and CDR2 as SASEGT. The V gene lost 2 bases and the J gene lost 4 bases, with 15 bases spanning the gap. This CDR3 region has 15 residues.

Only a few counts were recorded for this clone. The chain couples TRBV5-1 to TRBJ2-7; 7 bases are shared with TRBD1. CDR3 length: 15 amino acids. Germline V lookup: CDR1 SGHRS, CDR2 YFSETQ. V was clipped by 1 base and J by 2 bases; unmatched bases: 6. The CDR3 DNA follows: TGCGCCAGCAGCTTGAGGACAGGCCTTACCTACGAGCAGTACTTC. Its translation: CASSLRTGLTYEQYF.

The sample holds a few counts of this clone. V is TRBV5-4 and J is TRBJ2-2, with D perhaps matching TRBD1 (5 bases). Germline V CDR1 and CDR2: SGHNT, YYREEE (reference sequence). The V end lost 2 bases, the J end lost 7 bases, and 12 bases lay between the germline ends. The CDR3 sequence is 14 residues long. In nucleotides, the CDR3 is TGTGCCAGCAGCTTCGATCGGACACGCGGGGAGCTGTTTTTT. Protein: CASSFDRTRGELFF.

This chain joins TRBV11-1 and TRBJ2-1; 9 nucleotides line up with TRBD2. The CDR3 totals 16 residues. Trimming at V came to 3 bases and at J to 1 base, leaving 4 bases not matched to a gene. From germline, CDR1 is SGHAT and CDR2 FQDESV (reference sequence). CDR3 sequence: CASSFLAGRSYNEQFF. CDR3 in DNA: TGTGCCAGCAGCTTTCTAGCGGGAAGGTCCTACAATGAGCAGTTCTTC.

This clone was observed a few times. V gene TRBV25-1 combines with J gene TRBJ2-2; D unresolved. Trimming stripped 2 bases from V and 11 bases from J, with 12 bases between. CDR3 length equals 13 residues. Germline CDR1 reads MGHDK; CDR2 reads SYGVNS. Here the CDR3 DNA reads TGTGCCAGCAGTGAACGGTCAAAGCAAGAGCTGTTTTTT. This sequence encodes CASSERSKQELFF.

The rearrangement joins TRBV2 to TRBJ2-1; D might be TRBD1 (6 bases). The CDR3 has 12 residues. V was cut by 6 bases and J by 9 bases, with 12 bases left in between. In germline, CDR1 is SNHLY, CDR2 FYNNEI. The CDR3, as DNA: TGTGCCAGCAGCCGGACAGCCCCTGAGCAGTTCTTC. Its translation is CASSRTAPEQFF.

This clone has only a few counts. The chain combines TRBV4-1 with TRBJ2-7, with 9 bases identical to TRBD1. The CDR3 has 14 amino acids. Germline V gene sequence: CDR1 MGHRA, CDR2 YSYEKL. V lost 4 bases and J lost 7; bases outside the gene matches: 8. CDR3 in amino acids: CASSRTGVGVEQYF. The DNA for the CDR3 is TGCGCCAGCAGCCGGACAGGGGTTGGAGTAGAGCAGTACTTC.

This clone was observed a few times. This CDR3 is also generated by other DNA sequences in the sample. This chain joins TRBV4-1 and TRBJ2-7, with 12 positions matching TRBD1. Germline V gives CDR1 MGHRA, CDR2 YSYEKL. This CDR3 is 15 amino acids long. The V and J ends lost 2 bases and 4 bases, in that order; junction bases with no gene match: 3. The CDR3 region has the DNA TGCGCCAGCAGCCAACCGGGACAGGGGGCTTACGAGCAGTACTTC. This sequence encodes CASSQPGQGAYEQYF.

The rearrangement links TRBV19 to TRBJ2-5; a weak D match, TRBD1 (5 bases). This CDR3 contains 15 residues. V lost 5 bases and J 3 bases, leaving 16 bases between the germline ends. Germline CDR1 LNHDA, CDR2 SQIVND (reference sequence). DNA of the CDR3: TGTGCCAGTAGTCCTTCTGGGCTCAGGGAAGAGACCCAGTACTTC. Amino acid sequence: CASSPSGLREETQYF.

The chain recombines TRBV5-4 with TRBJ1-1; 7 bases are a match to TRBD1. The CDR3 has 14 amino acids. From germline, CDR1 is SGHNT and CDR2 YYREEE (reference sequence). V lost 4 bases, J lost 7 bases, and 10 bases stayed unmatched. In nucleotides, the CDR3 is TGTGCCAGCAGCCATTACGGGACAGAGGGTGAAGCTTTCTTT. This gives the protein CASSHYGTEGEAFF.

This clone was found many times. The chain's CDR3 is CSVAGRTSYEQYF. CDR3 bases: TGCAGCGTAGCGGGCCGTACCTCCTACGAGCAGTACTTC. The chain links TRBV29-1 to TRBJ2-7, with a possible D match to TRBD2 (6 bases). The length of the CDR3 is 13 residues. The V and J ends lost 6 bases and 0 bases respectively, with 12 bases between them. CDR1 and CDR2 (germline): SQVTM, ANQGSEA.

This clone has a handful of counts. The chain has TRBV25-1 and TRBJ1-5; no definite D call. Germline CDR1 reads MGHDK; CDR2 reads SYGVNS. The CDR3 runs to 17 residues. V dropped 1 base and J dropped 2 bases, with 15 bases sitting between them. CDR3 sequence: CASSESIPYRGNQPQHF. The CDR3 nucleotides are TGTGCCAGCAGTGAATCTATTCCCTATCGGGGCAATCAGCCCCAGCATTTT.

This clone was picked up a small number of times. This chain connects TRBV7-3 to TRBJ2-1; 10 bases align to TRBD1. V trimming: 5 bases; J trimming: 4 bases; junction bases outside the gene matches: 5. CDR1 is SGHTA, CDR2 FQGTGA, per germline. CDR3 length: 15 amino acids. CDR3 coding DNA: TGTGCCAGCAGCCCTGGGACAGGGGCGTACAATGAGCAGTTCTTC. This sequence encodes CASSPGTGAYNEQFF.

This clone was counted at least ten times. The chain carries TRBV29-1 and TRBJ2-1; D unclear. V lost 3 bases and J lost 4, with 7 bases in between. CDR1 and CDR2 (germline): SQVTM, ANQGSEA. The CDR3 totals 12 residues. The CDR3 nucleotides are TGCAGCGTTGACTCGCGGTACAATGAGCAGTTCTTC. Translation: CSVDSRYNEQFF.

The V call is TRBV6-5, the J call TRBJ2-7; a possible D gene is TRBD2 (6 bases). Germline CDR1 and CDR2: MNHEY and SVGAGI. The CDR3 totals 14 residues. V gave up 7 bases and J gave up 3 bases, with 16 bases separating them. The CDR3 bases are TGTGCCAGCAAGCCCACTAGGACTAACTACGAGCAGTACTTC. It yields the protein CASKPTRTNYEQYF.

This clone was counted between two and nine times. The CDR3 loop reads CASSTGQGPSYEQYF. The DNA of the CDR3 is TGTGCCAGCTCAACCGGACAGGGCCCTTCCTACGAGCAGTACTTC. The chain has TRBV18 and TRBJ2-7; 8 bases match TRBD1. Germline V gene data show CDR1 as KGHSH and CDR2 as LQKENI. CDR3 length: 15 residues. Trimming removed 5 bases from V and 1 base from J; junction bases left unmatched: 7.

This chain joins TRBV7-3 and TRBJ2-3; D ambiguous. CDR1 and CDR2 from the germline V gene are SGHTA and FQGTGA. This CDR3 is built from 13 residues. V lost 6 bases and J 4 bases, leaving 11 bases between the germline ends. The DNA of the CDR3 is TGTGCCAGCAGTTCGAACTACGCAGATACGCAGTATTTT. Its protein product is CASSSNYADTQYF. The full variable domain, in which reference TRBV7-3 and TRBJ2-3 provide the parts outside the CDR3, is GAGVSQTPSNKVTEKGKYVELRCDPISGHTALYWYRQSLGQGPEFLIYFQGTGAADDSGLPNDRFFAVRPEGSVSTLKIQRTERGDSAVYLCASSSNYADTQYFGPGTRLTVL.

The genes are TRBV4-2 and TRBJ2-3, with TRBD1 matching over 9 bases. Germline CDR1 and CDR2: LGHNA and YNFKEQ. V dropped 3 bases and J dropped 3; count of bases not matched to a gene: 10. This CDR3 comprises 17 residues. The CDR3 here is CASSQGEDRGRTDTQYF. The DNA for the CDR3 is TGTGCCAGCAGCCAGGGAGAGGACAGGGGTCGAACAGATACGCAGTATTTT.

This chain links TRBV19 with TRBJ2-7; possibly TRBD1 for D (5 bases). V was clipped by 1 base and J by 7 bases, with 14 bases between them. The CDR3 sequence is 14 residues long. CDR1 and CDR2 from the germline V gene are LNHDA and SQIVND (reference sequence). The CDR3 nucleotides are TGTGCCAGTAGTATAGGCGGCAGGGCGAAGGAGCAGTACTTC. Its translation: CASSIGGRAKEQYF.